This T cell receptor (beta chain) was identified in a study of cytomegalovirus exposure and HLA in healthy donors. Study-wide results and caveats: TCR sequences were mostly rare, though some public TCRs occurred in many donors. The authors enumerated 150 to 200 TCR beta chains as linked to cytomegalovirus.

In regard to this clone: What it binds is not known.

Trimming removed 8 bases from V and 3 bases from J, with 5 bases in between. The CDR3 runs to 11 residues. The germline gives CDR1 MDHEN, CDR2 SYDVKM. Clones were sequenced by immunoSEQ multiplex PCR, and TCRdb holds only the in-frame ones, with some missing. The sample consists of 65,000 to 75,000 clones, more than 85% of them appearing once. The sample was PBMCs. The rearrangement uses TRBV28 and TRBJ2-1; D unresolved. The source of this sequence is a man younger than 30 in good health and CMV-seropositive. The CDR3 DNA sequence: TGTGCCAGCGGCCTCTACAATGAGCAGTTCTTC. The encoded protein is CASGLYNEQFF.